This T cell receptor beta chain was obtained from a study of T cells in Graves' hyperthyroidism and ophthalmopathy. This clonotype came up many times. The CDR3 runs 15 residues. V shed 4 bases and J 8 bases; nucleotides not matched to a gene: 10. Germline V gene data show CDR1 as SGHRS and CDR2 as YFSETQ. Authors of the study amplified TCR beta CDR3 regions from RNA transcripts. A set of HTBI primers served as the primers for a first-round RT-PCR of the TCR CDR3. TCRdb passed the multiplex PCR reads through MiXCR, listing each CDR3 protein once. The sample has approximately 410,000 distinct CDR3 sequences; about an eighth are singletons.

The sequenced sample was blood. The clonotype was recovered from a woman between 18 and 29 years old with Graves' hyperthyroidism. This chain joins TRBV5-1 and TRBJ2-1; 9 bases line up with TRBD2. CDR3 in amino acids: CASSKVAGLADEQFF. DNA of the CDR3: TGCGCCAGCAGCAAGGTGGCGGGACTAGCAGATGAGCAGTTCTTC.